These T cell receptor beta chains were read from a single sample in a study of metastatic and nonmetastatic thyroid tumors. Using MiXCR, TCRdb reanalyzed the PCR reads. The data hold approximately 16,000 clones, with around 33% observed a single time. Sequencing was carried out using tumor tissue. These receptors were obtained from a male donor with papillary thyroid cancer or a benign thyroid nodule (not recorded which). Some clones in this sample may be carry-over from other donors' samples. CDR3s include the opening cysteine and the closing phenylalanine or tryptophan. The D gene is left open where the match is weak. Clone size is not always given. Where it is, it says once, few, many or a class for expanded clones.

j_gene	abundance	v_gene	d_gene	CDR3aa	CDR3nt
TRBJ1-1	many	TRBV5-1	-	CASSLGGVLTEAFF	TGCGCCAGCAGCTTGGGAGGGGTTCTCACTGAAGCTTTCTTT
TRBJ2-3	many	TRBV5-1	TRBD2	CASSSLTSGFTDTQYF	TGCGCCAGCAGCTCTCTGACTAGCGGATTCACAGATACGCAGTATTTT
TRBJ1-5	-	TRBV20-1	-	CSASKALEPQHF	TGCAGTGCTAGTAAGGCGCTGGAGCCCCAGCATTTT
TRBJ1-5	many	TRBV4-1	-	CASSQDFQGYQPQHF	TGCGCCAGCAGCCAGGATTTTCAGGGATATCAGCCCCAGCATTTT
TRBJ2-7	few	TRBV12-3/TRBV12-4	-	CASSYRRDGAYEQYF	TGTGCCAGCAGTTACCGCCGGGACGGTGCCTACGAGCAGTACTTC
TRBJ2-2	-	TRBV19	TRBD2	CASSMPGLGMLGSNTGELFF	TGTGCCAGTAGTATGCCGGGACTAGGAATGTTAGGGTCGAACACCGGGGAGCTGTTTTTT
TRBJ2-7	-	TRBV20-1	-	CSARDPREPYEQYF	TGCAGTGCTAGAGATCCCCGGGAGCCTTACGAGCAGTACTTC
TRBJ1-2	-	TRBV7-9	-	CSSSVGGWYGYTF	TGTTCCAGCAGCGTCGGCGGGTGGTATGGCTACACCTTC
TRBJ2-5	-	TRBV10-1	-	CASSESSMATPETHYF	TGCGCCAGCAGTGAGTCTTCTATGGCGACGCCCGAGACCCACTACTTC
TRBJ2-1	-	TRBV27	-	CASSLSATSLGEQFF	TGTGCCAGCAGTTTATCCGCTACTAGTTTGGGTGAGCAGTTCTTC
TRBJ2-5	few	TRBV28	-	CASSLADKETQYF	TGTGCCAGCAGTTTAGCGGATAAAGAGACCCAGTACTTC
TRBJ1-2	few	TRBV11-2	TRBD1	CASSLGVLGQGAGGYTF	TGTGCCAGCAGCTTAGGAGTGTTGGGACAGGGGGCAGGAGGCTACACCTTC
TRBJ1-4	few	TRBV12-3/TRBV12-4	-	CASSLGPLREKLFF	TGTGCCAGCAGTTTAGGACCGCTGAGGGAAAAACTGTTTTTT
TRBJ1-1	-	TRBV7-2	-	CASSLAATVLAFF	TGTGCCAGCAGCTTAGCGGCGACAGTGCTGGCTTTCTTT
TRBJ2-3	few	TRBV19	-	CARKVGEFRTDTQYF	TGTGCCAGAAAGGTCGGAGAATTTAGAACAGATACGCAGTATTTT
TRBJ1-2	-	TRBV11-3	-	CASSLSGNYGYTF	TGTGCCAGCAGCTTATCAGGAAACTATGGCTACACCTTC
TRBJ2-7	-	TRBV18	TRBD2	CASSPPRLAGGREQYF	TGTGCCAGCTCACCCCCAAGACTAGCGGGAGGTCGGGAGCAGTACTTC
TRBJ2-7	-	TRBV28	-	CASRTGAEYEQYF	TGTGCCAGCAGAACGGGGGCGGAATACGAGCAGTACTTC
TRBJ2-3	few	TRBV6-1	-	CASSEVYTDTQYF	TGTGCCAGCAGTGAAGTCTACACAGATACGCAGTATTTT
TRBJ2-7	once	TRBV7-9	-	CASRTAGGGNEQYF	TGTGCCAGCAGAACAGCGGGTGGGGGGAACGAGCAGTACTTC
TRBJ2-7	-	TRBV20-1	-	CSAREGLRYEQYF	TGCAGTGCTAGGGAGGGACTGCGCTACGAGCAGTACTTC
TRBJ2-2	-	TRBV10-1	-	CASSEERGGTGELFF	TGCGCCAGCAGTGAGGAGCGAGGAGGCACCGGGGAGCTGTTTTTT
TRBJ1-1	-	TRBV5-1	-	CASSSVQGLNTEAFF	TGCGCCAGCAGCTCGGTACAGGGCCTGAACACTGAAGCTTTCTTT
TRBJ1-3	few	TRBV6-5	-	CASSDSRGSGNTIYF	TGTGCCAGCAGTGACTCTAGGGGCTCTGGAAACACCATATATTTT
TRBJ1-2	once	TRBV30	-	CAWRGPNDGYTF	TGTGCCTGGCGGGGACCTAACGATGGCTACACCTTC
TRBJ2-3	many	TRBV4-1	TRBD1	CASSPGQGFIDTQYF	TGCGCCAGCAGCCCGGGACAGGGGTTTATAGATACGCAGTATTTT
TRBJ2-3	many	TRBV6-4	-	CASSDGSTDTQYF	TGTGCCAGCAGTGACGGGAGCACAGATACGCAGTATTTT
TRBJ2-1	medium-sized	TRBV15	-	CATSRDEGVRTYNEQFF	TGTGCCACCAGCAGAGACGAGGGGGTGAGGACCTACAATGAGCAGTTCTTC
TRBJ2-2	-	TRBV30	-	CAWSLPLDTGELFF	TGTGCCTGGAGCCTCCCGTTGGACACCGGGGAGCTGTTTTTT
TRBJ2-2	many	TRBV27	TRBD1	CASSFTGESGELFF	TGTGCCAGCAGTTTTACAGGGGAAAGCGGGGAGCTGTTTTTT
TRBJ2-6	-	TRBV18	-	CASSLGSGANVLTF	TGTGCCAGCTCACTAGGCTCTGGGGCCAACGTCCTGACTTTC
TRBJ2-3	-	TRBV11-2	-	CASPSRAGGNVNTHTQYF	TGTGCCAGTCCCTCTCGGGCGGGCGGGAACGTTAACACACATACGCAGTATTTT
TRBJ1-2	-	TRBV3-1	-	CASSQASGKGGGYTF	TGTGCCAGCAGCCAAGCATCGGGCAAGGGGGGTGGCTACACCTTC
TRBJ1-2	few	TRBV28	-	CASRTTAGDGYTF	TGTGCCAGCAGAACTACAGCGGGGGACGGCTACACCTTC
TRBJ2-7	-	TRBV28	-	CAISVRHEQYF	TGTGCCATCAGTGTCCGCCACGAGCAGTACTTC
TRBJ2-3	-	TRBV19	-	CASRDKGRIDTQYF	TGTGCCAGTAGGGACAAGGGGCGCATAGATACGCAGTATTTT
TRBJ2-1	-	TRBV11-1	-	CASSLGAAGQFF	TGTGCCAGCAGCTTAGGGGCCGCGGGGCAGTTCTTC
TRBJ2-7	many	TRBV5-4	-	CASSDSKRAYEQYF	TGTGCCAGCAGCGATTCCAAGCGGGCCTACGAGCAGTACTTC
TRBJ1-1	-	TRBV9	-	CDCSVFGGNNEAFF	TGTGACTGCAGCGTATTCGGGGGGAACAATGAAGCTTTCTTT
TRBJ2-5	-	TRBV27	TRBD1	CASSLGTGEQETQYF	TGTGCCAGCAGTTTGGGGACAGGGGAACAAGAGACCCAGTACTTC
TRBJ2-3	few	TRBV6-5	TRBD2	CASSRIGAGGRADTQYF	TGTGCCAGCAGCCGCATCGGGGCGGGGGGGCGCGCAGATACGCAGTATTTT
TRBJ2-5	-	TRBV25-1	-	CASSGYQETQYF	TGTGCCAGCAGTGGGTACCAAGAGACCCAGTACTTC
TRBJ2-7	medium-sized	TRBV6-2/TRBV6-3	-	CASSATRLRSPKIYEQYF	TGTGCCAGCAGCGCGACTAGGCTAAGGTCCCCAAAAATCTACGAGCAGTACTTC
TRBJ2-6	-	TRBV18	-	CASSAPRQLSGANVLTF	TGTGCCAGCTCAGCACCGCGACAGCTCTCTGGGGCCAACGTCCTGACTTTC
TRBJ1-5	-	TRBV19	-	CASSFSNQPQHF	TGTGCCAGTAGCTTTAGCAATCAGCCCCAGCATTTT
TRBJ2-3	-	TRBV30	-	CAWSVPSKADTQYF	TGTGCCTGGAGTGTACCGAGCAAGGCAGATACGCAGTATTTT
TRBJ2-1	few	TRBV6-1	TRBD2	CASSEGGGTYNEQFF	TGTGCCAGCAGTGAAGGGGGGGGAACCTACAATGAGCAGTTCTTC
TRBJ1-5	-	TRBV12-3/TRBV12-4	TRBD1	CASSSGGPYSNQPQHF	TGTGCCAGCAGTTCAGGGGGGCCTTATAGCAATCAGCCCCAGCATTTT
TRBJ1-2	medium-sized	TRBV7-2	TRBD1	CASSLAHPGTGYGYTF	TGTGCCAGCAGCTTAGCGCACCCCGGGACAGGGTATGGCTACACCTTC
TRBJ1-2	few	TRBV20-1	-	CSARATRRNYGYTF	TGCAGTGCTAGAGCTACTCGCAGAAACTATGGCTACACCTTC
TRBJ1-3	-	TRBV6-1	-	CASGSGSGNTIYF	TGTGCCAGCGGGTCAGGCTCTGGAAACACCATATATTTT
TRBJ2-7	medium-sized	TRBV2	TRBD2	CASSGGLAYEQYF	TGTGCCAGCAGTGGGGGACTAGCCTACGAGCAGTACTTC
TRBJ2-1	-	TRBV20-1	TRBD2	CSASHSGEGSSNEQFF	TGCAGTGCTAGTCATAGTGGGGAGGGTAGCTCTAATGAGCAGTTCTTC
TRBJ1-5	once	TRBV30	-	CAWTLGGYSNHPQHF	TGTGCCTGGACCCTCGGCGGGTATAGCAATCATCCCCAGCATTTT